This section outlines one T cell receptor beta chain sequence together with its context. Germline lookup yields CDR1 LNHDA and CDR2 SQIVND (reference sequence). This CDR3 is built from 14 residues. V lost 3 bases to trimming and J lost 3 bases, with 9 bases between them. The data originate from a study of blood T cell repertoires in COVID-19. This table comes from immunoSEQ multiplex PCR, and its TCRdb copy is limited to in-frame clones, with some not included. The sample gives roughly 150,000 clones, 81% of which show up once; around 6% is in the top ten. The sample comprised PBMCs or T cells enriched from blood (not recorded which). The chain uses TRBV19 and TRBJ1-5, with D perhaps TRBD1 (5 bases). The TCR sequence derives from a woman between 35 and 50 years old with acute COVID-19. The CDR3 DNA is TGTGCCAGTAGTATGGGACTAATCAATCAGCCCCAGCATTTT. Protein: CASSMGLINQPQHF.